The clone carrying this TCR beta chain was counted at least ten times. The sample originates from a study of T-cell reconstitution after alpha-beta-depleted transplantation in children. This CDR3 contains 16 residues. Germline lookup yields CDR1 LGHDT and CDR2 YNNKEL (reference sequence). V gave up 1 base and J gave up 2 bases, with 14 bases separating them. Using unique molecular identifiers, the investigators prepared the TCRbeta library. TCRdb fed the PCR reads into MiXCR, producing one record per CDR3 protein. This table has 240,000 or so distinct CDR3 sequences, approximately 12% appearing once. This TCR was sampled from a human donor who donated a stem cell graft to a child with acute lymphoblastic leukemia. The sample was PBMCs from the stem cell graft donor, taken from the stem cell graft. The V and J genes are TRBV3-1 and TRBJ1-2; D is possibly TRBD1 (6 bases). DNA for the CDR3: TGTGCCAGCAGCCAAGGGCTCGGGGGGCAGAACTATGGCTACACCTTC. Translated: CASSQGLGGQNYGYTF.